The 14 T cell receptor beta chains in this list originate from one sample, sequenced in a study of CD8+CD57+ T cells in acquired aplastic anemia. Both TCR beta VDJ combination and CDR3 sequence profiling were carried out. Genomic DNA was the template for this profiling. TCRdb passed the reads through MiXCR, listing each CDR3 protein once. The sample lists about 170,000 distinct CDR3 sequences, 55% to 70% occurring once. Sequenced sample: sorted CD4+, CD8+, or CD8+CD57+ T cells (not recorded which) from PBMCs. All receptors come from a human donor in good health.

The chain has TRBV20-1 and TRBJ2-7, with 8 positions matching TRBD1. V was clipped by 5 bases and J by 3 bases; unmatched bases: 6. This CDR3 is 13 amino acids long. Germline-derived CDR1 and CDR2 are DFQATT and SNEGSKA (reference sequence). The chain's CDR3 is CSAHGQGLYEQYF. CDR3 bases: TGCAGTGCTCATGGACAGGGCCTCTACGAGCAGTACTTC.

The chain couples TRBV5-8 to TRBJ2-1, with no clear D. The CDR3 totals 14 residues. Germline V CDR1 and CDR2: SGHTS, YDEGEE. The V gene lost 1 base and the J gene lost 4 bases, with 9 bases spanning the gap. This CDR3 is CASSLQYPYNEQFF. CDR3 DNA: TGTGCCAGCAGCTTGCAGTACCCATACAATGAGCAGTTCTTC. The full variable domain, completed using reference TRBV5-8 and TRBJ2-1, is EAGVTQSPTHLIKTRGQQATLRCSPISGHTSVYWYQQALGLGLQFLLWYDEGEERNRGNFPPRFSGRQFPNYSSELNVNALELEDSALYLCASSLQYPYNEQFFGPGTRLTVL.

This clonotype was counted at least ten times. This chain links TRBV5-8 with TRBJ2-1, with D unclear. V lost 2 bases and J 6 bases, leaving 9 bases between the germline ends. Germline V gives CDR1 SGHTS, CDR2 YDEGEE. This CDR3 contains 13 residues. CDR3 residues: CASSFLDPNEQFF. The CDR3 nucleotides are TGTGCCAGCAGCTTCCTAGACCCCAATGAGCAGTTCTTC. Complete variable domain (other parts from reference TRBV5-8 and TRBJ2-1): EAGVTQSPTHLIKTRGQQATLRCSPISGHTSVYWYQQALGLGLQFLLWYDEGEERNRGNFPPRFSGRQFPNYSSELNVNALELEDSALYLCASSFLDPNEQFFGPGTRLTVL.

The gene calls are TRBV2 and TRBJ2-7; 8 nucleotides match TRBD2. This CDR3 contains 15 residues. From germline, CDR1 is SNHLY and CDR2 FYNNEI. J lost 0 bases, V lost 6 bases, and 7 bases had no gene match. The CDR3 sequence: CASRPTSGSSYEQYF. DNA for the CDR3: TGTGCCAGCAGGCCCACTAGCGGAAGCTCCTACGAGCAGTACTTC. The full variable domain, its missing parts supplied by reference TRBV2 and TRBJ2-7, is EPEVTQTPSHQVTQMGQEVILRCVPISNHLYFYWYRQILGQKVEFLVSFYNNEISEKSEIFDDQFSVERPDGSNFTLKIRSTKLEDSAMYFCASRPTSGSSYEQYFGPGTRLTVT.

Notes on this clonotype: The germline gene is not matched at one end of the junction; a read error may be the cause. This sequence joins TRBV7-4 and TRBJ2-5; D may be TRBD1 (5 bases). CDR1 SGHVT and CDR2 SQSDAQ come from the germline V gene. The CDR3 contains 13 residues. CDR3 DNA sequence: TGTGCCAGCGCCAGCCAGGGTTTGGAGACCCTGTACTTC. Its protein product is CASASQGLETLYF.

This sequence joins TRBV10-3 and TRBJ2-7, with TRBD2 as a possible D gene (6 bases). Germline V gives CDR1 ENHRY, CDR2 SYGVKD. V dropped 10 bases and J dropped 2 bases, with 24 bases sitting between them. This CDR3 spans 16 amino acids. CDR3 loop: CASTYPSGDYTYEQYF. The CDR3 region has the DNA TGTGCCAGCACCTACCCGTCGGGGGATTACACCTACGAGCAGTACTTC.

The chain recombines TRBV11-2 with TRBJ2-6; 14 bases fit TRBD2. The CDR3 has 18 amino acids. CDR1 and CDR2 (germline): SGHAT, FQNNGV. With 1 base clipped from V and 2 bases from J, the junction kept 1 base outside the gene matches. This chain's CDR3 is CASSLGTSGRTGANVLTF. CDR3 sequence (DNA): TGTGCCAGCAGCTTAGGGACTAGCGGGAGGACTGGGGCCAACGTCCTGACTTTC.

The chain combines TRBV27 with TRBJ1-1; possibly TRBD1 for D (5 bases). The V and J ends lost 4 bases and 7 bases respectively, with 19 bases between them. CDR1 MNHEY and CDR2 SMNVEV come from the germline V gene (reference sequence). The CDR3 is made up of 15 amino acids. For the CDR3, the DNA is TGTGCCAGCAGTTCCTCGGGGGTATTCCGGCGTGAAGCTTTCTTT. It encodes CASSSSGVFRREAFF.

This clonotype has a count of ten or more. The rearrangement uses TRBV6-6 and TRBJ2-1, with 11 bases aligning to TRBD2. J was trimmed by 4 bases and V by 4 bases; bases with no gene match: 3. This CDR3 has 15 amino acids. Germline V gene data show CDR1 as MNHNY and CDR2 as SVGAGI (reference sequence). This CDR3 is CASSSLAGGYNEQFF. Written as DNA, the CDR3 is TGTGCCAGCAGTTCTCTAGCGGGAGGATACAATGAGCAGTTCTTC.

The rearrangement uses TRBV6-6 and TRBJ1-6; TRBD1 is a possible D gene (5 bases). This CDR3 comprises 14 residues. Germline CDR1 is MNHNY and CDR2 is SVGAGI (reference sequence). V shed 2 bases and J shed 10 bases, with 12 bases lying between them. CDR3 sequence: CASSYDSLGSPLHF. In DNA, the CDR3 is TGTGCCAGCAGTTACGACAGTTTGGGGTCACCCCTCCACTTT.

The rearrangement joins TRBV7-9 to TRBJ2-7; TRBD2 agrees at 13 bases. Germline V gene lookup returns CDR1 SEHNR and CDR2 FQNEAQ (reference sequence). The CDR3 consists of 13 residues. V dropped 7 bases and J dropped 7; count of bases not matched to a gene: 4. CDR3: CASTGLAGVEQYF. The CDR3 bases are TGTGCCAGCACCGGACTAGCGGGGGTTGAGCAGTACTTC. Filled out from reference TRBV7-9 and TRBJ2-7, the complete variable domain reads DTGVSQNPRHKITKRGQNVTFRCDPISEHNRLYWYRQTLGQGPEFLTYFQNEAQLEKSRLLSDRFSAERPKGSFSTLEIQRTEQGDSAMYLCASTGLAGVEQYFGPGTRLTVT.

V is TRBV9 and J is TRBJ2-1, with D unclear. V was trimmed by 4 bases and J by 2 bases, leaving 10 bases between them. CDR3 length: 14 amino acids. Germline CDR1 SGDLS, CDR2 YYNGEE. CDR3 nucleotides: TGTGCCAGCAGCTTTTCGTCGCCCTACAATGAGCAGTTCTTC. Encoded protein: CASSFSSPYNEQFF.

The gene calls are TRBV6-9 and TRBJ1-1; D is perhaps TRBD1 (5 bases). The CDR3 has 17 amino acids. Trimming removed 5 bases at V and 4 bases at J, with 23 bases between. The germline V gene encodes CDR1 MNHGY and CDR2 SVAAGI. CDR3 sequence: CASSEIPRARRGTEAFF. CDR3 bases: TGTGCCAGCAGTGAGATTCCAAGGGCTCGTAGGGGCACTGAAGCTTTCTTT.

V and J are TRBV10-3 and TRBJ1-6; D gene unclear. The CDR3 contains 12 residues. Per germline, CDR1 ENHRY and CDR2 SYGVKD. V was clipped by 6 bases and J by 7 bases, with 7 bases between them. CDR3 in DNA: TGTGCCATCAGGGCGTCAAATTCACCCCTCCACTTT. It encodes CAIRASNSPLHF.